The 7 T cell receptor beta chains presented below share a single source sample, sequenced in a study of blood T cell repertoires in COVID-19 (dated by TCRdb to between 2020 and 2021). The library came from the immunoSEQ multiplex PCR assay. This immuneACCESS table, as held by TCRdb, lists in-frame sequences with V and J called but not all clones. Of the missing ones, under half trace to an unresolved V gene in checked studies; the others have no known cause. The sample contains about 56,000 clones, under 90% of them found a single time. Roughly 13% of the sample is in the top ten clones. The sample consisted of peripheral blood. These receptors came from a woman aged 80 or over with acute or convalescent COVID-19.

Details on this clone: At one end, the junction sequence differs from germline, possibly due to a read error. The chain joins TRBV6-1 to TRBJ2-2; a possible D gene is TRBD2 (5 bases). CDR3 length equals 14 residues. Looked up from germline, CDR1 is MNHNS and CDR2 is SASEGT. The CDR3 DNA reads TGTGCCAGCAGTGAATCGGGATACACGGGGGAGCTGTTTTTT. Its translation: CASSESGYTGELFF.

V and J are TRBV7-9 and TRBJ2-2, with 9 bases fitting TRBD1. The CDR3 extends over 15 amino acids. The germline V gene encodes CDR1 SEHNR and CDR2 FQNEAQ (reference sequence). V lost 2 bases and J lost 6; bases outside the gene matches: 4. CDR3 region: CASSLTGGFPGELFF. CDR3 nucleotide sequence: TGTGCCAGCAGCTTAACAGGGGGCTTTCCCGGGGAGCTGTTTTTT. The variable domain in full, with the rest retrieved from reference TRBV7-9 and TRBJ2-2, is DTGVSQNPRHKITKRGQNVTFRCDPISEHNRLYWYRQTLGQGPEFLTYFQNEAQLEKSRLLSDRFSAERPKGSFSTLEIQRTEQGDSAMYLCASSLTGGFPGELFFGEGSRLTVL.

The chain couples TRBV6-5 to TRBJ1-2; TRBD1 matches at 10 bases. Germline loops: CDR1 MNHEY, CDR2 SVGAGI. This CDR3 is 15 amino acids long. V shed 2 bases, J shed 3 bases, and the junction held 3 bases outside the gene matches. CDR3: CASSYGGQGYYGYTF. The CDR3 DNA reads TGTGCCAGCAGTTACGGGGGACAGGGGTACTATGGCTACACCTTC.

The rearrangement joins TRBV5-4 to TRBJ1-2; D possibly corresponds to TRBD1 (5 bases). V lost 0 bases to trimming and J lost 5 bases, with 8 bases between them. Germline CDR1 is SGHNT and CDR2 is YYREEE (reference sequence). The CDR3 is 13 residues long. CDR3 region: CASSLGGEYGYTF. The CDR3 DNA follows: TGTGCCAGCAGCTTGGGGGGGGAATATGGCTACACCTTC. The whole variable domain, filled in from reference TRBV5-4 and TRBJ1-2, reads ETGVTQSPTHLIKTRGQQVTLRCSSQSGHNTVSWYQQALGQGPQFIFQYYREEENGRGNFPPRFSGLQFPNYSSELNVNALELDDSALYLCASSLGGEYGYTFGSGTRLTVV.

This clone was counted at least ten times. The gene calls are TRBV29-1 and TRBJ1-1; no clear D. There are 14 residues in the CDR3. V dropped 3 bases and J dropped 0 bases, with 11 bases sitting between them. The germline CDR1 and CDR2 sequences are SQVTM and ANQGSEA. DNA for the CDR3: TGCAGCGTTGATAGGGAGACCATGAACACTGAAGCTTTCTTT. The encoded protein is CSVDRETMNTEAFF.

V is TRBV13 and J is TRBJ1-1; D unclear. This CDR3 contains 15 residues. Germline V gene data show CDR1 as PRHDT and CDR2 as FYEKMQ (reference sequence). Trimming pared 3 bases from V and 0 bases from J, leaving 11 bases between. The CDR3 DNA follows: TGTGCCAGCAGCTTTGAGGCTGGAGTGAACACTGAAGCTTTCTTT. Protein: CASSFEAGVNTEAFF.

The chain joins TRBV5-1 to TRBJ2-3, with a weak D call TRBD1 (6 bases). Looked up from germline, CDR1 is SGHRS and CDR2 is YFSETQ. CDR3 length equals 18 residues. Trimming stripped 4 bases from V and 2 bases from J, with 23 bases between. The CDR3 sequence: CASSLQRGHQPSTDTQYF. CDR3 coding DNA: TGCGCCAGCAGCCTCCAAAGGGGACATCAGCCTTCCACAGATACGCAGTATTTT.